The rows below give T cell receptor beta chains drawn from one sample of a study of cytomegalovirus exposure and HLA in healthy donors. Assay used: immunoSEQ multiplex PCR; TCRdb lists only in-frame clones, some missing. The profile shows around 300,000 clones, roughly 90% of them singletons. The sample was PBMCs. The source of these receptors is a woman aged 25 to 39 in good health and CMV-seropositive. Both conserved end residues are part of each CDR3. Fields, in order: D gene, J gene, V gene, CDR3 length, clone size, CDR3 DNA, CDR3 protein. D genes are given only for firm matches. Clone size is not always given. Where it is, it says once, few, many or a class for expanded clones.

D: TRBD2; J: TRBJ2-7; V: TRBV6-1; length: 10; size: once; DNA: TGTGCCAGCAGGGGGGGGGAGCAGTACTTC; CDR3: CASRGGEQYF
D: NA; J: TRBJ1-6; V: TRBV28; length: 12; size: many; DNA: TGTGCCAGCAGTAACCCGCGGGGCCCCCTCCACTTT; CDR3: CASSNPRGPLHF
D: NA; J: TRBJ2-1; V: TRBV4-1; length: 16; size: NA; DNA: TGCGCCAGCAGCCAGGTTCGGCAGGGGGGATACAATGAGCAGTTCTTC; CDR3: CASSQVRQGGYNEQFF
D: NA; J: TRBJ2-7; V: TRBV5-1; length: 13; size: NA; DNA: TGCGCCAGCAGCTTCGGGGTTTCCTACGAGCAGTACTTC; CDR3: CASSFGVSYEQYF
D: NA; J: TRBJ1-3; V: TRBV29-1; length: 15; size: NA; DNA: TGCAGCGTGGTTGCCTGGACACACTCTGGAAACACCATATATTTT; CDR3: CSVVAWTHSGNTIYF
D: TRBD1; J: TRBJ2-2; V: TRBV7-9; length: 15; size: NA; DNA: TGTGCCAGCAGAGCCGGGACAGGGTTCGGCGGGGAGCTGTTTTTT; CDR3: CASRAGTGFGGELFF
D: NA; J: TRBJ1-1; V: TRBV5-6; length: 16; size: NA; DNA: TGTGCCAGCAGCTTGGCACAGGGTCTACGGAACACTGAAGCTTTCTTT; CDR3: CASSLAQGLRNTEAFF
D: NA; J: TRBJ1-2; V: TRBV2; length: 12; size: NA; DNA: TGTGCCAGCAGTGACGAGGGATATGGCTACACCTTC; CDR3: CASSDEGYGYTF
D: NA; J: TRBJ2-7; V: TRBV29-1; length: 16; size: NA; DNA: TGCAGCGTTGTCGCCACTATTAGGGGGAGGACCTACGAGCAGTACTTC; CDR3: CSVVATIRGRTYEQYF
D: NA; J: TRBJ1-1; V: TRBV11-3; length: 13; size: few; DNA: TGTGCCAGCAGCTTTTTGGCGAACACTGAAGCTTTCTTT; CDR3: CASSFLANTEAFF
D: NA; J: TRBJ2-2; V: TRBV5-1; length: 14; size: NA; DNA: TGCGCCAGCAGCTTGTTGCCAGACACCGGGGAGCTGTTTTTT; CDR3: CASSLLPDTGELFF
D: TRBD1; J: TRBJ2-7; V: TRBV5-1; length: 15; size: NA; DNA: TGCGCCAGCAGCCCAGGGGACAGGGTTTTCTACGAGCAGTACTTC; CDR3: CASSPGDRVFYEQYF
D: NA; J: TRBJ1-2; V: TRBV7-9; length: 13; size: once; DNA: TGTGCCAGCCATCACGAAGCTAACTATGGCTACACCTTC; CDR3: CASHHEANYGYTF
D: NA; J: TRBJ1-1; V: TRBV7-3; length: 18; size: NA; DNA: TGTGCCAGCAGCTTAATCGGATTGGGAGATGGAATGAACACTGAAGCTTTCTTT; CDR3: CASSLIGLGDGMNTEAFF
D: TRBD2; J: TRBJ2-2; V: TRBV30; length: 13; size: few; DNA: TGTGCCTGGAGTGTAGCGGGAGCCGGGGAGCTGTTTTTT; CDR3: CAWSVAGAGELFF
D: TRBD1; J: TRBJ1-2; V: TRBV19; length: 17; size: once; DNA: TGTGCCAGTAGCCAACCCGGTGGGGACAGGGGGAACTATGGCTACACCTTC; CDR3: CASSQPGGDRGNYGYTF
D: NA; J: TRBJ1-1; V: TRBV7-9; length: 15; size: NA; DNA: TGTGCCAGCACTAAAGGGGAGGCTATGAACACTGAAGCTTTCTTT; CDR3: CASTKGEAMNTEAFF
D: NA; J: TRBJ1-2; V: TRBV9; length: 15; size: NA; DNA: TGTGCCAGCAGCGCTCCCCGATCAACTTCGGGTGGCTACACCTTC; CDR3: CASSAPRSTSGGYTF
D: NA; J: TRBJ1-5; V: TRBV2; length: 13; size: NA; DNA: TGTGCCAGCAGTGAAACCCAAGCCTTGACCCAGCATTTT; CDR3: CASSETQALTQHF
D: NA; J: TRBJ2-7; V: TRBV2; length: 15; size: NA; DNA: TGTGCCAGCAGTGAAGTCCCAGGGTTGGGGCGCGAACAGTACTTC; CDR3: CASSEVPGLGREQYF
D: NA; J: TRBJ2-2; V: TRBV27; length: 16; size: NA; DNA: TGTGCCAGCAGTTTATCATGGGTTACGAACACCGGGGAGCTGTTTTTT; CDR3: CASSLSWVTNTGELFF
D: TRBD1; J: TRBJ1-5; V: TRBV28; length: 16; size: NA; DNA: TGTGCCAGCAGTTTAGTAGGTGGACAGGGCAATCAGCCCCAGCATTTT; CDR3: CASSLVGGQGNQPQHF
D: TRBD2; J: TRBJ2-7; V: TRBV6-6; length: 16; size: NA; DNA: TGTGCCAGCGTACCCGCCCGGGGGGAGCGAGGGTACGAGCAGTACTTC; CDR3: CASVPARGERGYEQYF
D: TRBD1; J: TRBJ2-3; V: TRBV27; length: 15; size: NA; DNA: TGTGCCAGCAGTTTACAGGGGGCGCGTGCAGATACGCAGTATTTT; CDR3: CASSLQGARADTQYF
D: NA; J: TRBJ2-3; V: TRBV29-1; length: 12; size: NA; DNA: TGCAGCGTTTCGCTTTCGTCAGATACGCAGTATTTT; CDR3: CSVSLSSDTQYF
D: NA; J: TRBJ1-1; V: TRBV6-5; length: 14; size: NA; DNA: TGTGCCAGCAGTTCAATGGGGCCCTCCCATGAAGCTTTCTTT; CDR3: CASSSMGPSHEAFF
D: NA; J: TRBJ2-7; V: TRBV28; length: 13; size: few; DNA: TGTGCCAGCAGCTTCCGAGGGTTATACGAGCAGTACTTC; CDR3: CASSFRGLYEQYF
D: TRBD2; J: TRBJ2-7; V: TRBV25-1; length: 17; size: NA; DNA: TGTGCCAGCAGTGAAAGGGGAGGGACTAGCGGGAGTAAAGAGCAGTACTTC; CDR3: CASSERGGTSGSKEQYF
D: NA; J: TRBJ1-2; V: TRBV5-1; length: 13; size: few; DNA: TGCGCCAGCAGCTTGAGCGACGATACGGGCTACACCTTC; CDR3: CASSLSDDTGYTF
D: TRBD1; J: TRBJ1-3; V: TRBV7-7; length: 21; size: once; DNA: TGTGCCAGCAGCTTGGGAGCTCCCATCGTCGTAAGGGGGCCGGGTGGAAACACCATATATTTT; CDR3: CASSLGAPIVVRGPGGNTIYF
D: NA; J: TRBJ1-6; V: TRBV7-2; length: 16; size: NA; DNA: TGTGCCAGCAGCTTAGTAGGAGGCCCAAGCAGTTCACCCCTCCACTTT; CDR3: CASSLVGGPSSSPLHF
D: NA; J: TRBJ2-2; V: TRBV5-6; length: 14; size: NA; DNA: TGTGCCAGCAGCTTGGGACTTCACACCGGGGAGCTGTTTTTT; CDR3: CASSLGLHTGELFF
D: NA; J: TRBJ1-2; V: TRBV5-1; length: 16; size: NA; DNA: TGCGCCAGCAGCTTGGTCTTGGGGGGGCTCGACTATGGCTACACCTTC; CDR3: CASSLVLGGLDYGYTF
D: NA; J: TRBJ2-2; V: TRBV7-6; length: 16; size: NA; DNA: TGTGCCAGCAGCAAGAACAGGGTAGCTAACTCCGGGGAGCTGTTTTTT; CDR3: CASSKNRVANSGELFF
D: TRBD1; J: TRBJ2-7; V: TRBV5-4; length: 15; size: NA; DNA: TGTGCCAGCAGCTATGACAGGGCCGTACTCTACGAGCAGTACTTC; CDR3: CASSYDRAVLYEQYF
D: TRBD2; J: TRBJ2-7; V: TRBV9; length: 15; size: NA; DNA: TGTGCCAGCAGCGCCGGCGGGGGGGCATCCTACGAGCAGTACTTC; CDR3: CASSAGGGASYEQYF
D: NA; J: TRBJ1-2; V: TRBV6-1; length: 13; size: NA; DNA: TGTGCCAGCAGTGAATGGGACCCCTATGGCTACACCTTC; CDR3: CASSEWDPYGYTF
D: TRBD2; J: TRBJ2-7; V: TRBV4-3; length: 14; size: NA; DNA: TGCGCCAGCAGCCAAGATGGCGGGAGTAAGGAGCAGTACTTC; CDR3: CASSQDGGSKEQYF
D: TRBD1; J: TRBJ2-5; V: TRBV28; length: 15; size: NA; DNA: TGTGCCAGCAGCCCGGGACAGGGAAGTGGAAAGACCCAGTACTTC; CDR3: CASSPGQGSGKTQYF
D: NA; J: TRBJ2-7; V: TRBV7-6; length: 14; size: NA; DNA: TGTGCCAGCAGCTTAGGGGCAGGGGACTACGAGCAGTACTTC; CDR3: CASSLGAGDYEQYF
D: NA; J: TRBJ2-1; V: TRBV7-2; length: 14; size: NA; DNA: TGTGCCAGCAGCCGTGAAGGAGGGTTGAATGAGCAGTTCTTC; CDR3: CASSREGGLNEQFF
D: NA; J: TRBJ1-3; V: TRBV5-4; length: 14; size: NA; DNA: TGTGCCAGCAGCCATGGGACGGATGGAAACACCATATATTTT; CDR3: CASSHGTDGNTIYF
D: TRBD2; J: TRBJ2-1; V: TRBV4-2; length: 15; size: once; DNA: TGTGCCAGCAGCCAAGAATTTAGCGGGAGGGATGAGCAGTTCTTC; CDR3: CASSQEFSGRDEQFF
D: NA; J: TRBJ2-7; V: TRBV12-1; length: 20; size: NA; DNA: TGTGCCAGCAGCTTCCAGCTGCCCGGGGAAGCGGGAGCTAACACCTACGAGCAGTACTTC; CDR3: CASSFQLPGEAGANTYEQYF
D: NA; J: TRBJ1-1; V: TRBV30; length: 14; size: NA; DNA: TGTGCCTACCTTCCTAAGGGCTCAAACACTGAAGCTTTCTTT; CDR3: CAYLPKGSNTEAFF
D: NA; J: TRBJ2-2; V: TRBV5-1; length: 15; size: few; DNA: TGCGCCAGCAGCCAAATGACAGGAAACACCGGGGAGCTGTTTTTT; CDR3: CASSQMTGNTGELFF
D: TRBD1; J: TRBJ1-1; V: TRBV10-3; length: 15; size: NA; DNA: TGTGCCATCAGTGAGGGGGACAGGATGAACACTGAAGCTTTCTTT; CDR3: CAISEGDRMNTEAFF
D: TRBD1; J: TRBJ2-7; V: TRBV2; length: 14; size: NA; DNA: TGTGCCGGACACAGAACAGGGGGCGGCTACGAGCAGTACTTC; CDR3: CAGHRTGGGYEQYF
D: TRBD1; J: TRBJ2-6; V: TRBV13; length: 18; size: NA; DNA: TGTGCCAGCAGCTCCTCCAGGACAGGGTCTTCTGGGGCCAACGTCCTGACTTTC; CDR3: CASSSSRTGSSGANVLTF
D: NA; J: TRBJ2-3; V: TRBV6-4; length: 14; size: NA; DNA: TGTGCCAGCAGTGACGGACTCTTCTCAGATACGCAGTATTTT; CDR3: CASSDGLFSDTQYF
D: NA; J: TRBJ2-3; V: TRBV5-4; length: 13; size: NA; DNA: TGTGCCAGCAGCTTACCGGTCCCAGATACGCAGTATTTT; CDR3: CASSLPVPDTQYF
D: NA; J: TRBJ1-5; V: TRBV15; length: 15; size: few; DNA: TGTGCCACCAGCATCGACGGTGGGGGCAATCAGCCCCAGCATTTT; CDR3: CATSIDGGGNQPQHF
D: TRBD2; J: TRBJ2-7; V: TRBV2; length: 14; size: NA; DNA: TGTGCCAGTTCGATGACTAGCGAGACCTACGAGCAGTACTTC; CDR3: CASSMTSETYEQYF
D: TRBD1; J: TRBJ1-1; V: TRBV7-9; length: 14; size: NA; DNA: TGTGCCAGCAGCTCGACAGGGGGGGACACTGAAGCTTTCTTT; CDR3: CASSSTGGDTEAFF